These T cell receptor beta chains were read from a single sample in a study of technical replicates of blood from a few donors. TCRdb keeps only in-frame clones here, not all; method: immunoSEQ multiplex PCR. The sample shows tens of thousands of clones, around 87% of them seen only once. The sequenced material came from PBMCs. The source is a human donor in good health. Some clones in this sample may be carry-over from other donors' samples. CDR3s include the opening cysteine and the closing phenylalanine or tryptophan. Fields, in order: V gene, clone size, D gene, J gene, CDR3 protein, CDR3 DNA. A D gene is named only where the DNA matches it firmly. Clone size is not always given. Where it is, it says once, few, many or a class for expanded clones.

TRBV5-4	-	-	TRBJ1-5	CASSQGLKQPQHF	TGTGCCAGCAGCCAGGGTCTGAAGCAGCCCCAGCATTTT
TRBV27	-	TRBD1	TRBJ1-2	CASRIDRDGSYGYTF	TGTGCCAGCAGAATTGACAGGGACGGTAGCTATGGCTACACCTTC
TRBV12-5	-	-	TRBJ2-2	CASGLSTQPGGELFF	TGTGCTAGTGGTTTATCAACCCAGCCGGGCGGGGAGCTGTTTTTT
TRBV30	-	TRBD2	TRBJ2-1	CAWSVSSGRGNEQFF	TGTGCCTGGAGTGTATCTAGCGGGAGAGGGAATGAGCAGTTCTTC
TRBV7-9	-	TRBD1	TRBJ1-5	CASSQGTGDSNQPQHF	TGTGCCAGCAGCCAAGGGACAGGGGATAGCAATCAGCCCCAGCATTTT
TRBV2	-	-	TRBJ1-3	CASSDGEGYGNTIYF	TGTGCCAGCAGTGATGGGGAGGGGTATGGAAACACCATATATTTT
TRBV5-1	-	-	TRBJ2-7	CASKADSYEQYF	TGCGCCAGCAAAGCGGATAGCTACGAGCAGTACTTC
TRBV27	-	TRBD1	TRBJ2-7	CASSPRQGKNYEQYF	TGTGCCAGCAGTCCAAGACAGGGGAAAAATTACGAGCAGTACTTC
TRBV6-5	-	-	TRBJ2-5	CASSYSELQETQYF	TGTGCCAGCAGTTACTCTGAGCTCCAAGAGACCCAGTACTTC
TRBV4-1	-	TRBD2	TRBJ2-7	CASSLQLAETYEQYF	TGCGCCAGCAGCCTCCAACTAGCGGAGACCTACGAGCAGTACTTC
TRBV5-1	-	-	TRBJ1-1	CASSLDGYEAFF	TGCGCCAGCAGCTTGGACGGTTATGAAGCTTTCTTT
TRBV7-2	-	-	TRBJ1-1	CASARIPNTEAFF	TGTGCCAGCGCGCGCATCCCGAACACTGAAGCTTTCTTT
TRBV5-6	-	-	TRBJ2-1	CASSLPPRRHEQFF	TGTGCCAGCAGCTTGCCACCGCGTCGCCATGAGCAGTTCTTC
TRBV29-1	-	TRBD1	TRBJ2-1	CSVEEADRGPYNEQFF	TGCAGCGTTGAAGAGGCGGACAGGGGGCCTTACAATGAGCAGTTCTTC
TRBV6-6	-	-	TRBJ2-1	CASSPSGSEQFF	TGTGCCAGCAGTCCCTCGGGGAGTGAGCAGTTCTTC
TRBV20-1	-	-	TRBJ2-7	CRNRGGGEQYF	TGCAGAAACAGGGGCGGGGGGGAGCAGTACTTC
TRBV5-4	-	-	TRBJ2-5	CASSPGLFETQYF	TGTGCCAGCAGTCCGGGACTTTTTGAGACCCAGTACTTC
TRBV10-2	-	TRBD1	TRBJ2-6	CASNDRAGANVLTF	TGCGCCAGCAACGACAGGGCTGGGGCCAACGTCCTGACTTTC
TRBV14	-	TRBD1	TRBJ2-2	CASSLIRDRNTGELFF	TGTGCCAGCAGCCTTATCCGGGACAGGAACACCGGGGAGCTGTTTTTT
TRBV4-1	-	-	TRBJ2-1	CASSQSLLDEQFF	TGCGCCAGCAGCCAAAGCCTGTTGGATGAGCAGTTCTTC
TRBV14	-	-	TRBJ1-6	CASSQGAVNSPLHF	TGTGCCAGCAGTCAAGGCGCCGTTAATTCACCCCTCCACTTT
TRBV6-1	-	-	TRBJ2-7	CASTPTTYAYEQYF	TGTGCCAGCACGCCGACGACTTACGCCTACGAGCAGTACTTC
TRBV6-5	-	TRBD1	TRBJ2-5	CASSPRTGAETQYF	TGTGCCAGCAGTCCGAGGACAGGGGCCGAGACCCAGTACTTC
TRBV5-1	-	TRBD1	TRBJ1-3	CASSSDRGQGNTIYF	TGCGCCAGCAGCTCAGACAGGGGGCAAGGAAACACCATATATTTT
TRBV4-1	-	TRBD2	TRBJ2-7	CASSQVRSGVLAYEQYF	TGCGCCAGCAGCCAAGTGAGGAGCGGGGTTCTGGCCTACGAGCAGTACTTC
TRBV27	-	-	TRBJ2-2	CASSDTGSGELFF	TGTGCCAGCAGTGATACAGGGTCCGGGGAGCTGTTTTTT
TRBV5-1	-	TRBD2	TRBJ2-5	CASSLAGGETQYF	TGCGCCAGCAGCTTGGCGGGGGGAGAGACCCAGTACTTC
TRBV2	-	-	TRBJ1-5	CASKVGEGNQPQHF	TGTGCCAGCAAGGTGGGGGAGGGTAATCAGCCCCAGCATTTT
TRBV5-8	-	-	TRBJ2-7	CASVRDKSSYEQYF	TGTGCCAGCGTCCGGGACAAGAGCTCCTACGAGCAGTACTTC
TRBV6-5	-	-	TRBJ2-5	CASRKTGGGETQYF	TGTGCCAGCAGGAAGACAGGTGGCGGGGAGACCCAGTACTTC
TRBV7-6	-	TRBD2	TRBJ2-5	CASSSGLAGGGETQYF	TGTGCCAGCAGCTCGGGACTAGCGGGGGGTGGGGAGACCCAGTACTTC
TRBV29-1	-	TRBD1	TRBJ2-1	CSVVRDSSYNEQFF	TGCAGCGTCGTACGGGACAGCTCCTACAATGAGCAGTTCTTC
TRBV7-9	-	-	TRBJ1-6	CASNDRDSTNSPLHF	TGTGCCAGCAACGACCGGGACTCAACTAATTCACCCCTCCACTTT
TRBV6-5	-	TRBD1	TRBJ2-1	CASSHQGVLGNEQFF	TGTGCCAGCAGTCATCAGGGGGTTTTGGGCAATGAGCAGTTCTTC
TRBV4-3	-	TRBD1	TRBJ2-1	CASSQDRTGDEQFF	TGCGCCAGCAGCCAAGACAGGACAGGGGATGAGCAGTTCTTC
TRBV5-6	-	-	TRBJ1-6	CASSPTGGRSAPLHF	TGTGCCAGCAGCCCCACAGGTGGCCGAAGTGCACCCCTCCACTTT
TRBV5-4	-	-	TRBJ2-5	CASSPPESQTQYF	TGTGCCAGCAGCCCGCCGGAGTCCCAGACCCAGTACTTC
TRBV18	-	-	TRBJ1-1	CASSSRQHRSTEAFF	TGTGCCAGCTCATCCCGACAACACAGAAGCACTGAAGCTTTCTTT
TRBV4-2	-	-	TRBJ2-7	CASSRERAGYHEQYF	TGTGCCAGCAGCCGAGAGCGTGCAGGGTACCACGAGCAGTACTTC
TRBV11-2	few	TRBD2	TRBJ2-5	CASSPGLAGGPGETQYF	TGTGCCAGCAGCCCCGGTCTAGCGGGAGGGCCGGGGGAGACCCAGTACTTC
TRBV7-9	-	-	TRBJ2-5	CASSLMGEGVKAETQYF	TGTGCCAGCAGCTTAATGGGTGAGGGAGTAAAGGCAGAGACCCAGTACTTC
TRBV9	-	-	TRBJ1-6	CASSPLGGPSNSPLHF	TGTGCCAGCAGCCCCCTGGGCGGGCCCAGTAATTCACCCCTCCACTTT
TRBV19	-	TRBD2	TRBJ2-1	CASSILRTSGYNEQFF	TGTGCCAGTAGTATCCTTAGGACTAGCGGGTACAATGAGCAGTTCTTC